This record covers a single TCR beta chain. The germline gives CDR1 LGHDT, CDR2 YNNKEL (reference sequence). The CDR3 length is 13 residues. V lost 8 bases, J lost 6 bases, and 17 bases lay in between. The data are from a study of blood T cell repertoires in COVID-19. TCRdb's table, derived via immunoSEQ multiplex PCR, lists solely in-frame clones and lacks some. The table includes roughly 77,000 clones, 80% to 90% detected once. J is TRBJ2-7 and V is TRBV3-1 (or the pseudogene TRBV3-2), with D possibly being TRBD2 (7 bases). The sample consisted of peripheral blood. This clonotype was obtained from a human donor in a cohort sampled during active COVID-19. The CDR3 protein is CASGRGRAGEQYF. As DNA, the CDR3 is TGTGCCAGCGGGCGGGGGCGAGCAGGCGAGCAGTACTTC.